The 31 T cell receptor beta chains listed next were all sequenced from one sample in a study of blood T cells in healthy people across ages. With a J-beta primer mix and a sample-barcoded 5' primer, a second PCR ran about 7 to 11 cycles. TCRdb ran MiXCR on the 5' RACE reads and lists one entry per CDR3 protein. The sample has 800,000 to 950,000 distinct CDR3 sequences; almost 30% are singletons. The sample was also linked to a second study, of T cells of mothers and their children.

Sequencing was done on a sample of blood. These receptors all come from a middle-aged woman in good health.

This clonotype appeared a few times. The chain combines TRBV12-5 with TRBJ1-1, with TRBD1 identical over 7 bases. The CDR3 runs to 17 residues. Germline CDR1 is LGHNT and CDR2 is FRNRAP. Losses at the gene ends were 2 bases for V and 0 bases for J; bases not matched to a gene: 9. The CDR3, as DNA: TGTGCTAGTGGTTTGAGCTTAGGACAGGAGGTGAACACTGAAGCTTTCTTT. Amino acid sequence: CASGLSLGQEVNTEAFF.

The chain is built from TRBV7-8 and TRBJ1-2; 7 nucleotides match TRBD1. The CDR3 sequence is 14 residues long. The V and J ends lost 5 bases and 7 bases, in that order; junction bases with no gene match: 10. Germline assignment: CDR1 SGHVS and CDR2 FQNEAQ. This CDR3 reads CASSDNRGRGGYTF. The CDR3 bases are TGTGCCAGCAGCGACAACAGGGGAAGGGGTGGCTACACCTTC.

This clonotype showed up just a few times. The rearrangement uses TRBV7-9 and TRBJ2-7, with a tentative D call TRBD1 (6 bases). Germline lookup yields CDR1 SEHNR and CDR2 FQNEAQ (reference sequence). The CDR3 consists of 16 residues. V lost 5 bases and J 2 bases, leaving 19 bases between the germline ends. The CDR3 sequence: CASSSRTAGPAYEQYF. The CDR3 DNA is TGTGCCAGCAGCAGCAGGACAGCAGGCCCCGCCTACGAGCAGTACTTC.

This clonotype came up many times. The chain uses TRBV13 and TRBJ2-1; D perhaps matches TRBD1 (5 bases). Trimming left V 5 bases short and J 8 bases short, with 10 bases between. Germline CDR1 and CDR2: PRHDT and FYEKMQ (reference sequence). The CDR3 is made up of 12 amino acids. CDR3 in DNA: TGTGCCAGCAGCCCCCAGGGTGATGAGCAGTTCTTC. Translating gives CASSPQGDEQFF.

The gene calls are TRBV5-1 and TRBJ1-2, with 8 nucleotides matching TRBD1. This CDR3 is 13 amino acids long. With V trimmed by 7 bases and J by 8 bases, 10 bases remained unmatched. CDR1 is SGHRS and CDR2 is YFSETQ in the germline V gene. The CDR3 DNA reads TGCGCCAGCGGCCCGACAGGGGATCGGGGCTACACCTTC. Translation gives CASGPTGDRGYTF.

As regards this clonotype: Being one base from a much bigger clone, this may be a read error. The J gene is TRBJ2-7, the V gene TRBV20-1; D is tentatively TRBD1 or TRBD2 (5 bases each). Germline V gives CDR1 DFQATT, CDR2 SNEGSKA (reference sequence). The CDR3 runs to 11 residues. CDR3 loop: CRAFTGGEQYF. CDR3 nucleotide sequence: TGCAGGGCTTTCACAGGAGGCGAGCAGTACTTC.

This clonotype was counted between two and nine times. The chain uses TRBV5-6 and TRBJ1-2; possibly TRBD1 for D (5 bases). Germline V gene data show CDR1 as SGHDT and CDR2 as YYEEEE. The CDR3 runs 15 residues. Deletions cut 2 bases from V and 2 bases from J, with 13 bases between. The CDR3 sequence is CASSFNAGKNYGYTF. The CDR3 coding sequence is TGTGCCAGCAGCTTTAATGCAGGGAAGAACTATGGCTACACCTTC.

The V call is TRBV10-3, the J call TRBJ2-1, with 7 bases aligning to TRBD1. Gene TRBJ2-7 matches the end of the DNA better, so the J call may be wrong. The CDR3 totals 14 residues. Germline assignment: CDR1 ENHRY and CDR2 SYGVKD. Here the CDR3 DNA reads TGTGCCATTATGGGACAGAGCTCCTACAATGAGCAGTACTTC. This encodes CAIMGQSSYNEQYF.

This clonotype has just a few counts. The chain carries TRBV20-1 and TRBJ2-2; 7 bases align to TRBD1. The CDR3 runs 16 residues. CDR1 and CDR2 (germline): DFQATT, SNEGSKA (reference sequence). J was trimmed by 0 bases and V by 5 bases; bases with no gene match: 9. The CDR3 coding sequence is TGCAGTGCTGACCCTAAGGGGGCAGCGAACACCGGGGAGCTGTTTTTT. This gives the protein CSADPKGAANTGELFF.

The genes are TRBV6-6 and TRBJ1-5, with no clear D. Germline values: CDR1 MNHNY, CDR2 SVGAGI (reference sequence). The length of the CDR3 is 14 residues. V was trimmed by 5 bases and J by 5 bases, leaving 13 bases between them. CDR3 coding DNA: TGTGCCAGCAGTCAATCCCTTGAGGATCAGCCCCAGCATTTT. Protein: CASSQSLEDQPQHF.

This clonotype came up many times. The rearrangement links TRBV20-1 to TRBJ2-7; TRBD2 is a possible D gene (6 bases). This CDR3 is 14 amino acids long. CDR1 is DFQATT and CDR2 is SNEGSKA in the germline V gene (reference sequence). V dropped 5 bases and J dropped 2 bases, with 16 bases sitting between them. For the CDR3, the DNA is TGCAGTGCTGAGGCGGGGTATCAGACCTACGAGCAGTACTTC. Protein sequence: CSAEAGYQTYEQYF.

This chain joins TRBV27 and TRBJ2-2, with 8 bases aligning to TRBD1. Germline V gives CDR1 MNHEY, CDR2 SMNVEV (reference sequence). The junction had 9 bases not matched to a gene; V was cut back by 6 bases and J by 9 bases. The CDR3 sequence is 14 residues long. The CDR3 loop is CASSSGGRSRELFF. The CDR3 coding sequence is TGTGCCAGCAGCTCAGGGGGCAGGAGCAGGGAGCTGTTTTTT.

The V and J genes are TRBV20-1 and TRBJ2-5; D is possibly TRBD2 (6 bases). Germline CDR1 DFQATT, CDR2 SNEGSKA (reference sequence). This CDR3 comprises 14 residues. V was shortened by 2 bases and J by 4 bases, with 14 bases between the two germline ends. DNA of the CDR3: TGCAGTGCTAGACGGGAGTACTCGGTAGAGACCCAGTACTTC. It translates to CSARREYSVETQYF.

This clonotype was seen ten or more times. J is TRBJ2-7 and V is TRBV28, with a weak D call TRBD1 (5 bases). V shed 1 base and J shed 7 bases, with 17 bases lying between them. CDR1 and CDR2 (germline): MDHEN, SYDVKM. The CDR3 totals 15 residues. The CDR3 region has the DNA TGTGCCAGCAGTTTATTTGTACAGGAATGGAGTGAGCAGTACTTC. Its protein is CASSLFVQEWSEQYF.

The chain is built from TRBV9 and TRBJ2-2, with 10 nucleotides matching TRBD1. From germline, CDR1 is SGDLS and CDR2 YYNGEE. CDR3 length equals 17 residues. Unmatched junction bases numbered 8, after V lost 0 bases and J lost 6 bases. The CDR3 DNA reads as TGTGCCAGCAGCGTAGGGGTTCTCGGACAGGGGGCCGGGGAGCTGTTTTTT. This encodes CASSVGVLGQGAGELFF.

This clonotype occurred a few times. The V call is TRBV18, the J call TRBJ2-1; D is unresolved. V shed 0 bases and J shed 11 bases, with 8 bases lying between them. Germline V gene lookup returns CDR1 KGHSH and CDR2 LQKENI. The CDR3 loop spans 12 amino acids. The CDR3 sequence is CASSPPRTKQFF. CDR3 DNA sequence: TGTGCCAGCTCACCACCAAGGACGAAGCAGTTCTTC.

The V and J genes are TRBV15 and TRBJ2-7, with D perhaps matching TRBD2 (5 bases). Germline CDR1 is LNHNV and CDR2 is YYDKDF (reference sequence). V dropped 3 bases and J dropped 1 base, with 19 bases sitting between them. The CDR3 contains 17 residues. In DNA, the CDR3 is TGTGCCACCAGCAGGAGGCGGGCGGGCCTGAAGTCCTACGAGCAGTACTTC. Translated, it gives CATSRRRAGLKSYEQYF. Full variable domain (remainder filled in from reference TRBV15 and TRBJ2-7): DAMVIQNPRYQVTQFGKPVTLSCSQTLNHNVMYWYQQKSSQAPKLLFHYYDKDFNNEADTPDNFQSRRPNTSFCFLDIRSPGLGDTAMYLCATSRRRAGLKSYEQYFGPGTRLTVT.

This clonotype has a handful of counts. The genes are TRBV6-5 and TRBJ1-2, with D possibly being TRBD1 (5 bases). Per germline, CDR1 MNHEY and CDR2 SVGAGI. This CDR3 contains 14 residues. V was pared by 2 bases and J by 8 bases, with 15 bases between. The CDR3 coding sequence is TGTGCCAGCAGTTACCCCGGGACCCCGGAGGGCTACACCTTC. This sequence encodes CASSYPGTPEGYTF.

In its sample, this clonotype was seen a few times. The gene calls are TRBV20-1 and TRBJ2-7, with 12 bases aligning to TRBD2. This CDR3 contains 14 residues. The V segment lost 5 bases and the J segment 7 bases; nucleotides outside the gene matches: 9. Germline CDR1 reads DFQATT; CDR2 reads SNEGSKA (reference sequence). CDR3 bases: TGCAGTGCTGGCGGGACTAGCGGGTGGTGGGAGCAGTACTTC. As protein: CSAGGTSGWWEQYF.

This clonotype was seen more than once but under ten times. A much larger clone lies one base from this, so it may be a read error. CDR3: CASSLGSSSNEELFF. DNA for the CDR3: TGCGCCAGCAGCTTGGGATCCAGCTCCAATGAAGAACTGTTTTTT. This sequence joins TRBV5-1 and TRBJ1-4, with D uncertain. This CDR3 has 15 amino acids. Germline V gives CDR1 SGHRS, CDR2 YFSETQ.

The chain links TRBV28 to TRBJ2-3, with 8 bases fitting TRBD2. This CDR3 has 17 residues. Germline values: CDR1 MDHEN, CDR2 SYDVKM. Losses at the gene ends were 5 bases for V and 1 base for J; bases not matched to a gene: 11. The CDR3 here is CASSPTWATSGTDTQYF. The CDR3 nucleotides read TGTGCCAGCAGTCCAACCTGGGCGACTAGCGGCACAGATACGCAGTATTTT.

V gene TRBV9 combines with J gene TRBJ1-2; no clear D gene. CDR1 and CDR2 (germline): SGDLS, YYNGEE. V dropped 0 bases and J dropped 8 bases, with 11 bases sitting between them. The CDR3 length is 13 residues. The CDR3 is CASSVAGNQGYTF. In nucleotides, the CDR3 is TGTGCCAGCAGCGTAGCTGGAAACCAGGGCTACACCTTC. The full variable domain, in which reference TRBV9 and TRBJ1-2 provide the parts outside the CDR3, is DSGVTQTPKHLITATGQRVTLRCSPRSGDLSVYWYQQSLDQGLQFLIQYYNGEERAKGNILERFSAQQFPDLHSELNLSSLELGDSALYFCASSVAGNQGYTFGSGTRLTVV.

On this clonotype itself: Just one base apart from a much larger clone, this may be a read error. The chain employs TRBV7-6 and TRBJ2-5, with D tentatively TRBD1 or TRBD2 (6 bases each). The CDR3 spans 16 residues. Germline CDR1 and CDR2: SGHVS and FNYEAQ. The CDR3, as DNA: TGTGCCATCAGCCCCGAAGGGGGGATCGGGCAAGAGACCCAGTACTTC. It translates to CAISPEGGIGQETQYF.

About this clonotype itself: This may stem from a read error, because a much larger clone lies one nucleotide away. The chain is built from TRBV20-1 and TRBJ2-5; TRBD2 matches at 8 bases. This CDR3 contains 14 residues. Germline CDR1 and CDR2: DFQATT and SNEGSKA (reference sequence). After removal of 4 bases from V and 4 bases from J, the junction contained 8 bases not matched to a gene. CDR3 loop: CSATSSGYRETQYF. In DNA, the CDR3 is TGCAGTGCTACATCTAGCGGGTATCGAGAGACCCAGTACTTC.

The chain employs TRBV2 and TRBJ2-3, with TRBD1 identical over 8 bases. This CDR3 contains 16 residues. Germline V gives CDR1 SNHLY, CDR2 FYNNEI. J was trimmed by 0 bases and V by 4 bases; bases with no gene match: 6. CDR3 in amino acids: CASSGRTGFSTDTQYF. As DNA, the CDR3 is TGTGCCAGCAGTGGTCGGACAGGGTTCAGCACAGATACGCAGTATTTT.

The chain recombines TRBV3-1 with TRBJ2-5; TRBD2 matches 9 bases. V dropped 5 bases and J dropped 2; count of bases not matched to a gene: 15. Germline lookup yields CDR1 LGHDT and CDR2 YNNKEL (reference sequence). The CDR3 length is 18 residues. CDR3 region: CASSGGGATNRPQETQYF. In DNA, the CDR3 is TGTGCCAGCAGCGGCGGGGGGGCCACTAACAGACCTCAAGAGACCCAGTACTTC.

This clonotype was seen at least ten times. The chain recombines TRBV12-3 or TRBV12-4 with TRBJ2-7; TRBD1 might be the D (5 bases). Trimming took 5 bases from V and 6 from J, leaving 17 bases between them. This CDR3 has 14 amino acids. CDR3 sequence reads: CASSPRPGNSEQYF. The CDR3 bases are TGTGCCAGCAGTCCCCGCCCAGGGAATTCCGAGCAGTACTTC.

The chain couples TRBV5-4 to TRBJ2-2; D assignment may be TRBD1 or TRBD2 (6 bases each). Trimming shortened V by 1 base and J by 6 bases, and 10 bases separated the two germline ends. The CDR3 covers 14 residues. Per the germline V gene, CDR1 is SGHNT and CDR2 is YYREEE (reference sequence). CDR3 nucleotide sequence: TGTGCCAGCAGCTTGCCGGAGGGGGCCGGGGAGCTGTTTTTT. As protein: CASSLPEGAGELFF.

This clonotype was picked up many times. This sequence joins TRBV20-1 and TRBJ2-3; 10 bases align to TRBD1. The CDR3 runs to 17 residues. Germline-derived CDR1 and CDR2 are DFQATT and SNEGSKA (reference sequence). The V and J ends lost 0 bases and 4 bases, in that order; junction bases with no gene match: 10. The CDR3 sequence: CSARDPGTGVGADTQYF. CDR3 nucleotides: TGCAGTGCTAGAGATCCCGGGACAGGGGTTGGGGCAGATACGCAGTATTTT.

This clonotype showed up just a few times. The gene calls are TRBV20-1 and TRBJ1-5; weak D call: TRBD1 (5 bases). The V end lost 0 bases, the J end lost 2 bases, and 11 bases lay between the germline ends. The CDR3 covers 15 residues. Germline loops: CDR1 DFQATT, CDR2 SNEGSKA (reference sequence). The CDR3 reads CSARDMGVGNQPQHF. CDR3 DNA: TGCAGTGCTAGAGATATGGGGGTGGGCAATCAGCCCCAGCATTTT.

This clonotype has more than one count but fewer than ten. The J gene is TRBJ1-3, the V gene TRBV11-2; D not resolved. The V and J ends lost 6 bases and 4 bases respectively, with 16 bases between them. The CDR3 totals 15 residues. In germline, CDR1 is SGHAT, CDR2 FQNNGV. The CDR3 loop reads CASRLHGSLGNTIYF. The CDR3 coding sequence is TGTGCCAGCAGATTACACGGGTCTTTAGGAAACACCATATATTTT. Full variable domain (rest looked up from reference TRBV11-2 and TRBJ1-3): EAGVAQSPRYKIIEKRQSVAFWCNPISGHATLYWYQQILGQGPKLLIQFQNNGVVDDSQLPKDRFSAERLKGVDSTLKIQPAKLEDSAVYLCASRLHGSLGNTIYFGEGSWLTVV.